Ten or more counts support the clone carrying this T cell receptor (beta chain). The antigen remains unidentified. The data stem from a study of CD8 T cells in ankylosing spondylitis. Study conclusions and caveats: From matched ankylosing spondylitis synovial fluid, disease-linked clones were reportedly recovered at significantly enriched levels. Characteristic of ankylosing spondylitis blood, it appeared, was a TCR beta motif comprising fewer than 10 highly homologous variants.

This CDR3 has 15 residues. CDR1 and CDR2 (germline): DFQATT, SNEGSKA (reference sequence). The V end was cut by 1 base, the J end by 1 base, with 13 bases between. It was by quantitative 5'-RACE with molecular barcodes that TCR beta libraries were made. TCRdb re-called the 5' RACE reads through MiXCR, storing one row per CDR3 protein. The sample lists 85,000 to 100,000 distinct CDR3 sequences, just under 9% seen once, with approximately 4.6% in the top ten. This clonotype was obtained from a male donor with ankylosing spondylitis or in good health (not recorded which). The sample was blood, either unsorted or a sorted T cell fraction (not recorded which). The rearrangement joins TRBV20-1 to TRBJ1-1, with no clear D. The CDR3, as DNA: TGCAGTGCTAGAGCTGGGCTGCCCAAGAACACTGAAGCTTTCTTT. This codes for CSARAGLPKNTEAFF.